This entry is about one T cell receptor beta chain. What it recognizes is unknown. Germline CDR1 is MGHRA and CDR2 is YSYEKL. The CDR3 covers 12 residues. Trimming took 2 bases from V and 8 from J, leaving 9 bases between them. This entry comes from a study of CD8 T cells in Susac syndrome. Study as a whole: Patients with Susac syndrome had blood drawn and were at that point therapy-naive, on corticosteroids, or on intravenous immunoglobulin alone.

Study-wide points: Susac-specific public clones were found in both the total CD8+ and the CD8+ TEMRA repertoires, with sixteen in the former and about five in the latter.

The RNA input was roughly 0.45 to 1 ug, and it was reverse transcribed with random hexamers. TCRdb ran MiXCR on the immunoSEQ multiplex PCR reads and lists one entry per CDR3 protein. The sample records about 140,000 distinct CDR3 sequences, 95% being singletons. The chain has TRBV4-1 and TRBJ1-1; a possible D gene is TRBD1 (5 bases). Sequences were obtained from CD8+ T cells from PBMCs. The clonotype originates from a human donor with Susac syndrome. For the CDR3, the DNA is TGCGCCAGCAGCCAATCAGGGCCAGAAGCTTTCTTT. Protein sequence: CASSQSGPEAFF.